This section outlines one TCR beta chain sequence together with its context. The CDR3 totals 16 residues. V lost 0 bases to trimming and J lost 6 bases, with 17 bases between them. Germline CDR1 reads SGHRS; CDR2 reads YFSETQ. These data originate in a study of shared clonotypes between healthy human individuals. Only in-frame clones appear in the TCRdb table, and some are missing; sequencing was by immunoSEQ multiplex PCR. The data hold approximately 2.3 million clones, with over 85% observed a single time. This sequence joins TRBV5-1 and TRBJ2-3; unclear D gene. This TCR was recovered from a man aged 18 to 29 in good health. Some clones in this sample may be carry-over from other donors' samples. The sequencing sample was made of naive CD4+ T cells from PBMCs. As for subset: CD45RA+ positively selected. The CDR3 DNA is TGCGCCAGCAGCTTGGCCCTGGTTAGCTCTTCGGATACGCAGTATTTT. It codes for CASSLALVSSSDTQYF.